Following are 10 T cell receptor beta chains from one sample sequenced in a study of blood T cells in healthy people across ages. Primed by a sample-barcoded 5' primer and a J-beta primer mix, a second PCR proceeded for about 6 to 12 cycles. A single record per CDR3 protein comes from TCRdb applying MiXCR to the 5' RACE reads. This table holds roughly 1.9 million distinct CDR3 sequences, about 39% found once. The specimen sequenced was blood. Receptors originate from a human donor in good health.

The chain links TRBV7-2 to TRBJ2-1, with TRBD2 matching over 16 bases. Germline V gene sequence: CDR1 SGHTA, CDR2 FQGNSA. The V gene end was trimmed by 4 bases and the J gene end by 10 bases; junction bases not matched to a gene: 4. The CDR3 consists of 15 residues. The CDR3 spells CASSYGTSGGAEQFF. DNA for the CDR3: TGTGCCAGCAGCTATGGGACTAGCGGGGGGGCGGAGCAGTTCTTC. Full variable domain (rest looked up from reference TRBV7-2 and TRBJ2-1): GAGVSQSPSNKVTEKGKDVELRCDPISGHTALYWYRQSLGQGLEFLIYFQGNSAPDKSGLPSDRFSAERTGGSVSTLTIQRTQQEDSAVYLCASSYGTSGGAEQFFGPGTRLTVL.

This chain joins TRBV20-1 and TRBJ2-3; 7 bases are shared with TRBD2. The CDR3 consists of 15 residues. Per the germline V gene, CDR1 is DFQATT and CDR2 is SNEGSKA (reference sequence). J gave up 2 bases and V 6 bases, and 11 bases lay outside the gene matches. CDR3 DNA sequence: TGCAGTGCCCACCTTGGGGGGGGAAACACAGATACGCAGTATTTT. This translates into CSAHLGGGNTDTQYF.

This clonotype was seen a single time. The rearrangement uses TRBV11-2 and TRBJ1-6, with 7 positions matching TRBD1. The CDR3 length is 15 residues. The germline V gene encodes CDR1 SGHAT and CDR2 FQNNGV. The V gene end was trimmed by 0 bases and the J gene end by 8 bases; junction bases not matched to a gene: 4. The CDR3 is CASSLDAGQYSPLHF. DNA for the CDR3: TGTGCCAGCAGCTTAGATGCGGGACAGTATTCACCCCTCCACTTT.

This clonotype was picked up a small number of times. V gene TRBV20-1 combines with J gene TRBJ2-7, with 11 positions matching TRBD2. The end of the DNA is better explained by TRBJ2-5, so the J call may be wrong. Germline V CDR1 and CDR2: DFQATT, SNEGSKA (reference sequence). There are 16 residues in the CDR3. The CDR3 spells CSARPFGTSGLETQYF. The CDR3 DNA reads TGCAGTGCTAGACCCTTCGGGACTAGCGGCTTAGAGACCCAGTACTTC.

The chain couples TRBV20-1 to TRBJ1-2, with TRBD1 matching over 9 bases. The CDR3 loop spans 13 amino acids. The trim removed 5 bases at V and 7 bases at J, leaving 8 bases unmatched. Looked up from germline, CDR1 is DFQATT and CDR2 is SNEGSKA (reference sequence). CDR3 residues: CSAGGEDRGGYTF. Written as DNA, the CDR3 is TGCAGTGCTGGGGGGGAGGACAGGGGTGGCTACACCTTC.

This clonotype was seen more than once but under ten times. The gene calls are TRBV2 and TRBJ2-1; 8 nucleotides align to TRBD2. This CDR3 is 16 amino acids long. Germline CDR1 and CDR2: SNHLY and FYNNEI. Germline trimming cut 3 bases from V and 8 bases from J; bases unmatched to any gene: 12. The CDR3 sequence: CASSDLGGANLDEQFF. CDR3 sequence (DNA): TGTGCCAGCAGTGATCTCGGGGGGGCAAATCTGGATGAGCAGTTCTTC. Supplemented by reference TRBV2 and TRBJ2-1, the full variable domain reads EPEVTQTPSHQVTQMGQEVILRCVPISNHLYFYWYRQILGQKVEFLVSFYNNEISEKSEIFDDQFSVERPDGSNFTLKIRSTKLEDSAMYFCASSDLGGANLDEQFFGPGTRLTVL.

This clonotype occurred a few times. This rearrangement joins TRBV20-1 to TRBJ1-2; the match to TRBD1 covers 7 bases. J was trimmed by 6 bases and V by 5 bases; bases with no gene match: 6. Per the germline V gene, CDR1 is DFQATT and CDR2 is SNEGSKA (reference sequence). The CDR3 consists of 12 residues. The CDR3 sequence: CSAQQGSNGYTF. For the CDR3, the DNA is TGCAGTGCTCAACAGGGGAGCAATGGCTACACCTTC.

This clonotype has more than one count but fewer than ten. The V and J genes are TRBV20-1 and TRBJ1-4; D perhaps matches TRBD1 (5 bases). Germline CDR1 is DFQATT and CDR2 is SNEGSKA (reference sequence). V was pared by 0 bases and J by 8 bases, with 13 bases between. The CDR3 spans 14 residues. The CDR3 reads CSARDWTPIEKLFF. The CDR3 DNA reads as TGCAGTGCTAGAGATTGGACACCCATCGAAAAACTGTTTTTT.

CDR3 coding DNA: TGTGCCAGCAGCCCGGAAGGGGGCCCTCTCTACAATGAGCAGTTCTTC. It codes for CASSPEGGPLYNEQFF. The chain is built from TRBV13 and TRBJ2-1, with TRBD1 matching 7 bases. Trimming removed 5 bases from V and 3 bases from J; junction bases left unmatched: 10. From germline, CDR1 is PRHDT and CDR2 FYEKMQ (reference sequence). The CDR3 runs 16 residues.

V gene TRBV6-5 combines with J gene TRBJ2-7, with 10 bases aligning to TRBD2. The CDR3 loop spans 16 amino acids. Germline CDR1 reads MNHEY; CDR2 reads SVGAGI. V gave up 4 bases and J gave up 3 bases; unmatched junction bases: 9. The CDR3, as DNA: TGTGCCAGCAGTTTCTCGACTAGCGGGCGTTACTACGAGCAGTACTTC. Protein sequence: CASSFSTSGRYYEQYF.